The source of this TCR beta chain is a study of human T cells and chemical hapten exposure (dated by TCRdb to about 2021). About the full investigation: For sensitization, 2% DPC in acetone was applied to a 2 cm by 2 cm area of upper inner arm skin. Patch testing was done on the upper back using Finn chambers containing 0.01% DPC, and results were scored after 6 days according to International Contact Dermatitis Research Group standards. This study followed changes in the peripheral blood TCR repertoire in vivo during primary and secondary sensitization of alopecia patients to the hapten diphenylcyclopropenone (DPC). About 28 alopecia patients gave blood for TCR sequencing at one to four time points (pre-sensitization, 2, 6 and 24 weeks). The patient cohort, mostly female, included alopecia areata with under or over 50% scalp involvement, alopecia totalis and alopecia universalis. Patient blood was sampled pre-sensitization (week 0) and at 2, 6 and about 24 weeks after DPC sensitization. The libraries were sequenced as a pool, and the TCR yield per sample differed mostly because of small variations in library volumes within the pool. Weekly therapeutic DPC doses were additionally applied to the scalp of patients throughout the roughly 23-week study period.

Preparation of the library involved RACE. Sequenced using a NextSeq 500. During library preparation, unique molecular identifiers were attached to individual cDNA molecules so that TCRs could be counted quantitatively and reproducibly. From each blood RNA sample, both TCR alpha and TCR beta chains were sequenced. In the authors' own workflow: Samples had a median of roughly 91,000 TCRs, with a range from roughly 23,224 to 700,000. The Decombinator software suite was used to annotate the V, J and CDR3 of the TCR reads. To make PS versus PT1 abundance plots, every sample was subsampled to the same number of TCRs (28,000). Expanded TCRs were defined as absent before sensitization and observed at least eight times at the 2-week time point. In TCRdb, the public reads were trimmed at Q25 with fastp and aligned with MiXCR, with productive beta chains retained. Each entry merges the rows of one CDR3 protein and shows their most common DNA and genes. The V and J calls, along with clone size, are taken from TCRdb and not from the paper's own processing. This sample lists roughly 160,000 distinct CDR3 sequences; about 14% were detected once. The ten largest clones take up 1.5% to 2% of the sample.

In the case of this clonotype: Its target antigen remains unknown. One base away there is no much larger clone; base qualities are not given.

Paper-wide results and their limitations: After repeated subsampling, the strength of the expansion versus patch-test correlation and the threshold at which it became significant changed. A positive correlation was found between the number of PT1 expanded TCRs and patch test score, with significance reached at thresholds 8, 16 and 32 but not 4. Compared with pre-sensitization or healthy control sets, expanded TCRs formed significantly more large CDR3 similarity clusters, which is consistent with antigen-driven responses. The number of TCRs above 1 in 1000 frequency did not change with DPC sensitization; there was no evidence of global repertoire structure alterations. Because every patient had alopecia, a presumed autoimmune disease, the patients' immune response might differ from that of healthy individuals.

Sample time point, as interpreted from the label and publication: patch test 1, 2 weeks after DPC sensitization. Sample treatment or condition, as interpreted from the label and publication: therapeutic diphenylcyclopropenone sensitization with weekly scalp DPC. At every patch-test visit, the blood draw took place before the patch test was put on. Eligible patients were aged 18 to 70, diagnosed with alopecia, deemed suitable for DPC therapy, and excluded if pregnant. Total RNA was extracted from unfractionated whole blood collected in Tempus Blood RNA tubes. Trimming takes 2 bases from V and 7 bases from J, and the germline ends sit 14 bases apart. The CDR3 goes from the cysteine to the phenylalanine over 14 residues. The entry retains the CDR3 DNA only, 42 bases that are in frame from base 1.

This clonotype was obtained from a woman aged 25 to 39 with alopecia areata. Some clones in this sample may be carry-over from other donors' samples. The chain links TRBV12-3 or TRBV12-4 with TRBJ1-2; no D gene can be assigned with confidence. The sample here was whole blood, taken in connection with sensitization to the hapten diphenylcyclopropenone (DPC). The nucleotides read TGTGCCAGCAGTTTAACAACGGGCCCGTCTGGCTACACCTTC. It is translated as CASSLTTGPSGYTF.